The 24 T cell receptor beta chains reported below all come from one sample, sequenced in a study of T cell repertoires in cytomegalovirus infection. TCRdb itself ran the reads through MiXCR, one entry per CDR3 protein. The table records nearly 650,000 distinct CDR3 sequences, 24% of them present only once. The specimen sequenced was CD8+ T cells from PBMCs. All receptors come from a human donor in good health (CMV status not recorded). Some clones in this sample may be carry-over from other donors' samples.

Points on this clonotype: It may be a read error: a sequence one base away is much more abundant. The gene calls are TRBV7-9 and TRBJ2-3; D remains unclear. Trimming removed 5 bases at V and 4 bases at J, with 13 bases between. Germline V gene lookup returns CDR1 SEHNR and CDR2 FQNEAQ (reference sequence). The CDR3 extends over 14 amino acids. DNA for the CDR3: TGTGCCAGCAGCAAAGATGGCAGGTCAGATACGCAGTATTTT. Protein sequence: CASSKDGRSDTQYF.

Worth noting for this clonotype: The junction departs from germline at one end; a sequencing error may be responsible. V usage is TRBV2 and J usage is TRBJ1-1; D remains unclear. Germline V gene lookup returns CDR1 SNHLY and CDR2 FYNNEI. This CDR3 is 12 amino acids long. The CDR3 reads CAYQNGNAEAFF. The CDR3 nucleotides read TGTGCCTATCAAAATGGGAACGCTGAAGCTTTCTTT.

The table lists this clonotype with many counts. The genes are TRBV7-6 and TRBJ2-7, with 9 positions matching TRBD2. The V gene end was trimmed by 6 bases and the J gene end by 4 bases; junction bases not matched to a gene: 7. The CDR3 length is 14 residues. Germline V lookup: CDR1 SGHVS, CDR2 FNYEAQ. DNA for the CDR3: TGTGCCAGCAGTCCCGGCGGGGGGGCGTACGAGCAGTACTTC. Protein sequence: CASSPGGGAYEQYF.

V gene TRBV20-1 combines with J gene TRBJ2-4; D unclear. This CDR3 has 14 amino acids. Trimming stripped 3 bases from V and 6 bases from J, with 15 bases between. Germline values: CDR1 DFQATT, CDR2 SNEGSKA (reference sequence). DNA of the CDR3: TGCAGTGCTAGTCTTAGGTTGCCGATAAACATTCAGTACTTC. Protein product: CSASLRLPINIQYF.

The table lists this clonotype with a few counts. The CDR3, as DNA: TGTGCCAGCAGCGGTGAATTGAGGGGGGGAAGCCTGGCGGACACTGAAGCTTTCTTT. Protein sequence: CASSGELRGGSLADTEAFF. The chain is built from TRBV7-9 and TRBJ1-1; TRBD1 might be the D (6 bases). CDR1 is SEHNR and CDR2 is FQNEAQ in the germline V gene (reference sequence). V shed 5 bases and J shed 3 bases, with 28 bases lying between them. The CDR3 length is 19 residues.

V usage is TRBV4-3 and J usage is TRBJ2-6; 11 bases are shared with TRBD1. With 3 bases clipped from V and 7 bases from J, the junction kept 14 bases outside the gene matches. Germline V gene data show CDR1 as LGHNA and CDR2 as YSLEER. The CDR3 has 19 residues. Here the CDR3 DNA reads TGCGCCAGCAGCCAGGCCGGACAGGGGGCCACTCTGGGCGCCAACGTCCTGACTTTC. It specifies CASSQAGQGATLGANVLTF.

To note about this clonotype: A read error may produce the germline difference seen at one junction end. CDR3 DNA sequence: TGTGCTAGCAGCCTCGGGAGCTCGACCCCCTTTACAGATACGCAGTATTTT. Translated: CASSLGSSTPFTDTQYF. V and J are TRBV7-7 and TRBJ2-3; D may be TRBD2 (6 bases). The CDR3 has 17 amino acids. Per germline, CDR1 SSHAT and CDR2 FNYEAQ (reference sequence).

This clonotype was detected many times. V usage is TRBV7-3 and J usage is TRBJ2-1; D could derive from TRBD1 or TRBD2 (5 bases each). This CDR3 comprises 17 residues. Trimming removed 4 bases from V and 0 bases from J, with 16 bases in between. Germline CDR1 SGHTA, CDR2 FQGTGA. The CDR3 region is CASSYGPPGGSYNEQFF. CDR3 sequence (DNA): TGTGCCAGCAGCTACGGGCCCCCTGGGGGCTCCTACAATGAGCAGTTCTTC.

The sample holds many counts of this clonotype. The CDR3 loop reads CAISEGERHTDTQYF. The DNA of the CDR3 is TGTGCCATCAGTGAGGGGGAGCGGCACACAGATACGCAGTATTTT. The chain recombines TRBV10-3 with TRBJ2-3, with D perhaps TRBD2 (5 bases). The CDR3 sequence is 15 residues long. Germline assignment: CDR1 ENHRY and CDR2 SYGVKD. Trimming left V 2 bases short and J 2 bases short, with 11 bases between.

This clonotype was recorded at least ten times. The rearrangement links TRBV7-2 to TRBJ2-5; no clear D. Per the germline V gene, CDR1 is SGHTA and CDR2 is FQGNSA. Deletions cut 3 bases from V and 4 bases from J, with 6 bases between. The CDR3 is 12 residues long. CDR3 DNA sequence: TGTGCCAGCAGCTTGATACGAGAGACCCAGTACTTC. Translation gives CASSLIRETQYF.

This clonotype was counted a few times. CDR3 nucleotide sequence: TGTGCCACCGTTCCCGGAGGGCTAGCGGGGTGGGATGAGCAGTTCTTC. Protein: CATVPGGLAGWDEQFF. V is TRBV12-3 or TRBV12-4 and J is TRBJ2-1, with 9 bases fitting TRBD2. The CDR3 is made up of 16 amino acids. J lost 8 bases, V lost 10 bases, and 18 bases had no gene match.

This chain links TRBV27 with TRBJ1-1, with D perhaps matching TRBD1 (6 bases). CDR3 length equals 15 residues. V lost 5 bases and J 4 bases, leaving 17 bases between the germline ends. From germline, CDR1 is MNHEY and CDR2 SMNVEV (reference sequence). As DNA, the CDR3 is TGTGCCAGCAGTGCCCGACAGGAGATAATCACTGAAGCTTTCTTT. Amino acid sequence: CASSARQEIITEAFF.

This clonotype was picked up one time. This chain joins TRBV29-1 and TRBJ2-1; D is uncertain. Trimming cost V 0 bases and J 6 bases, with 6 bases left between them. Germline V lookup: CDR1 SQVTM, CDR2 ANQGSEA. The CDR3 sequence is 12 residues long. CDR3 bases: TGCAGCGTTGAAGACAGGTTCAATGAGCAGTTCTTC. It is translated as CSVEDRFNEQFF.

This clonotype was counted only a few times. The rearrangement uses TRBV20-1 and TRBJ2-2, with 8 bases aligning to TRBD1. After removal of 1 base from V and 1 base from J, the junction contained 5 bases not matched to a gene. The CDR3 sequence is 16 residues long. Germline V lookup: CDR1 DFQATT, CDR2 SNEGSKA (reference sequence). CDR3 DNA: TGCAGTGCTAGAGTAGGGGACAGGCGGAACACCGGGGAGCTGTTTTTT. It specifies CSARVGDRRNTGELFF.

This clonotype was detected only a few times. The chain carries TRBV5-6 and TRBJ2-1; no clear D. Trimming shortened V by 4 bases and J by 4 bases, and 18 bases separated the two germline ends. CDR1 SGHDT and CDR2 YYEEEE come from the germline V gene. CDR3 length: 16 residues. CDR3 protein: CASSPESADPYNEQFF. CDR3 in DNA: TGTGCCAGCAGCCCGGAGTCGGCAGACCCTTACAATGAGCAGTTCTTC.

This clonotype was seen many times. The chain uses TRBV7-3 and TRBJ1-1; tentative D call: TRBD1 (5 bases). Germline V gene data show CDR1 as SGHTA and CDR2 as FQGTGA. The CDR3 is made up of 16 amino acids. The V and J ends lost 5 bases and 1 base respectively, with 17 bases between them. The CDR3, as DNA: TGTGCCAGCAGCCCCAATCATATGACAGCGAACACTGAAGCTTTCTTT. Amino acid sequence: CASSPNHMTANTEAFF.

V and J are TRBV7-6 and TRBJ2-1, with 8 nucleotides matching TRBD1. Trimming at V came to 5 bases and at J to 9 bases, leaving 12 bases not matched to a gene. The germline gives CDR1 SGHVS, CDR2 FNYEAQ. The CDR3 runs to 15 residues. The DNA for the CDR3 is TGTGCCAGCAGCCCAGGACAGGGCCGGGCTCTTGAGCAGTTCTTC. Translating gives CASSPGQGRALEQFF.

In regard to this clonotype: A much larger clone lies a single base off, so this may be a read error. V and J are TRBV7-2 and TRBJ1-1, with a possible D match to TRBD1 (5 bases). CDR3 length equals 14 residues. From germline, CDR1 is SGHTA and CDR2 FQGNSA. The CDR3 DNA reads as TGTGTCAGCAGCTTAGCGAGGGGTGGCACTGAAGCTTTCTTT. Residues: CVSSLARGGTEAFF.

This clonotype was observed a few times. J is TRBJ2-1 and V is TRBV11-3; 9 positions agree with TRBD1. V was pared by 5 bases and J by 1 base, with 3 bases of the junction left unmatched. Per the germline V gene, CDR1 is SGHNT and CDR2 is YENEEA. There are 15 residues in the CDR3. Here the CDR3 DNA reads TGTGCCAGCAGCATTGGGACAGGGTCCTACAATGAGCAGTTCTTC. Protein sequence: CASSIGTGSYNEQFF.

The chain employs TRBV5-1 and TRBJ2-3; weak D call: TRBD1 (5 bases). The CDR3 extends over 17 amino acids. The V gene's germline CDR1 is SGHRS and CDR2 YFSETQ. Trimming shortened V by 1 base and J by 4 bases, and 19 bases separated the two germline ends. The CDR3 nucleotides are TGCGCCAGCAGCTTGACAGGTCAAATCGGATATCCAGATACGCAGTATTTT. Protein product: CASSLTGQIGYPDTQYF. The variable domain in full, with the rest retrieved from reference TRBV5-1 and TRBJ2-3, is KAGVTQTPRYLIKTRGQQVTLSCSPISGHRSVSWYQQTPGQGLQFLFEYFSETQRNKGNFPGRFSGRQFSNSRSEMNVSTLELGDSALYLCASSLTGQIGYPDTQYFGPGTRLTVL.

The gene calls are TRBV20-1 and TRBJ2-3, with 7 bases aligning to TRBD2. The CDR3 consists of 19 residues. Trimming took 3 bases from V and 3 from J; bases not matched to a gene: 21. Germline CDR1 DFQATT, CDR2 SNEGSKA (reference sequence). The CDR3 nucleotides are TGCAGTGCTAGGACTGTCGCCCCGACTTTAGTGGGGGGGACAGATACGCAGTATTTT. Its protein product is CSARTVAPTLVGGTDTQYF.

This clonotype was observed a few times. This chain uses TRBV28 with TRBJ2-7; 10 bases agree with TRBD1. CDR1 is MDHEN and CDR2 is SYDVKM in the germline V gene. The CDR3 runs 13 residues. The trim removed 7 bases at V and 4 bases at J, leaving 4 bases unmatched. The CDR3 DNA reads as TGTGCCAGCACCTCGGGACAGGGGTACGAGCAGTACGTC. This codes for CASTSGQGYEQYV.

On this clonotype itself: This may stem from a read error, because a much larger clone lies one nucleotide away. In this CDR3 the conserved last residue, phenylalanine or tryptophan, is missing, so a read error is likely. The DNA for the CDR3 is TGTGCCAGCAGCTTATTACAGGGGGGAACTGAAGCTTTCTCT. This codes for CASSLLQGGTEAFS. The rearrangement joins TRBV7-8 to TRBJ1-1, with 8 bases lining up with TRBD1. This CDR3 comprises 14 residues. Trimming removed 2 bases from V and 5 bases from J; junction bases left unmatched: 4. Germline CDR1 SGHVS, CDR2 FQNEAQ.

V gene TRBV20-1 combines with J gene TRBJ1-6, with D possibly matching TRBD1 (6 bases). V was clipped by 0 bases and J by 10 bases, with 13 bases between them. Germline assignment: CDR1 DFQATT and CDR2 SNEGSKA (reference sequence). The CDR3 runs to 14 residues. The CDR3 region is CSAREGGRRSPLHF. The CDR3 coding sequence is TGCAGTGCTAGAGAAGGGGGGCGTAGGTCACCCCTCCACTTT.